The 21 T cell receptor beta chains below all came from one sample that was sequenced in a study of glioma-infiltrating T cells after dendritic cell vaccination. Assay: immunoSEQ multiplex PCR; the TCRdb copy retains only in-frame clones and omits some. Of tens of thousands of clones listed, roughly four fifths are singletons. Described time point: after dendritic cell vaccination, including at tumor progression/relapse. Here the sequenced sample was blood, taken after dendritic cell vaccination. Receptor source: a human donor with glioblastoma.

The chain has TRBV29-1 and TRBJ2-7; 7 positions match TRBD1. After removal of 0 bases from V and 9 bases from J, the junction contained 5 bases not matched to a gene. Germline values: CDR1 SQVTM, CDR2 ANQGSEA. The CDR3 runs 12 residues. The CDR3 coding sequence is TGCAGCGTTGAAGAACAGGGGAGTGGGCAGTACTTC. Protein sequence: CSVEEQGSGQYF.

The chain employs TRBV5-4 and TRBJ2-7; D is perhaps TRBD1 (6 bases). V lost 3 bases to trimming and J lost 0 bases, with 13 bases between them. Germline assignment: CDR1 SGHNT and CDR2 YYREEE (reference sequence). The CDR3 runs to 15 residues. CDR3 in DNA: TGTGCCAGCAGCTCCCCAGGACAGTCCTCCTACGAGCAGTACTTC. Amino acids: CASSSPGQSSYEQYF.

The chain employs TRBV7-9 and TRBJ2-7; the match to TRBD1 covers 7 bases. Germline-derived CDR1 and CDR2 are SEHNR and FQNEAQ (reference sequence). With V trimmed by 4 bases and J by 1 base, 4 bases remained unmatched. CDR3 length: 14 amino acids. The CDR3 DNA follows: TGTGCCAGCAGCTCCCGGGACAGTTCCTACGAGCAGTACTTC. Its protein product is CASSSRDSSYEQYF.

The chain combines TRBV6-4 with TRBJ1-6; no clear D gene. This CDR3 comprises 15 residues. Germline V gene lookup returns CDR1 MRHNA and CDR2 SNTAGT. V was shortened by 4 bases and J by 0 bases, with 7 bases between the two germline ends. CDR3 sequence (DNA): TGTGCCAGCAGTGGGTCGAGCTCCTATAATTCACCCCTCCACTTT. As protein: CASSGSSSYNSPLHF.

This chain uses TRBV7-9 with TRBJ1-3, with TRBD1 as a possible D gene (5 bases). This CDR3 is built from 15 residues. V was shortened by 4 bases and J by 0 bases, with 10 bases between the two germline ends. Germline CDR1 is SEHNR and CDR2 is FQNEAQ (reference sequence). CDR3 loop: CASSWGGNSGNTIYF. CDR3 DNA sequence: TGTGCCAGCAGCTGGGGCGGAAACTCTGGAAACACCATATATTTT.

The chain is built from TRBV29-1 and TRBJ1-6; 8 bases fit TRBD1. V was clipped by 6 bases and J by 9 bases; unmatched bases: 7. CDR1 is SQVTM and CDR2 is ANQGSEA in the germline V gene. This CDR3 spans 13 amino acids. CDR3: CSVLDRAGSPLHF. The CDR3 coding sequence is TGCAGCGTCTTGGACAGGGCGGGTTCACCCCTCCACTTT.

The genes are TRBV6-1 and TRBJ1-6; 9 bases match TRBD1. Trimming took 3 bases from V and 9 from J; bases not matched to a gene: 3. Germline V gene sequence: CDR1 MNHNS, CDR2 SASEGT. The CDR3 totals 14 residues. This CDR3 reads CASSEGQGPSPLHF. The CDR3 nucleotides are TGTGCCAGCAGTGAGGGACAGGGTCCTTCACCCCTCCACTTT.

The chain carries TRBV6-6 and TRBJ2-7; 10 positions agree with TRBD1. This CDR3 region has 15 residues. Unmatched junction bases numbered 8, after V lost 4 bases and J lost 5 bases. Germline V gene data show CDR1 as MNHNY and CDR2 as SVGAGI (reference sequence). The DNA of the CDR3 is TGTGCCAGCAGTTCTCTGGGACAGGGGAAGGACGAGCAGTACTTC. It codes for CASSSLGQGKDEQYF.

The chain is built from TRBV10-3 and TRBJ2-1; TRBD1 aligns across 7 bases. The CDR3 is 14 amino acids. V trimming: 6 bases; J trimming: 3 bases; junction bases outside the gene matches: 5. Germline values: CDR1 ENHRY, CDR2 SYGVKD. CDR3 bases: TGTGCCATCAGGGGACAGAAAGACTACAATGAGCAGTTCTTC. This codes for CAIRGQKDYNEQFF.

The CDR3 region has the DNA TGCGCCAGCTCGCTTGGCACAGTGTATTCCTACGAGCAGTACTTC. Translating gives CASSLGTVYSYEQYF. The chain is built from TRBV5-1 and TRBJ2-7; D is ambiguous. The CDR3 has 15 residues. Germline V gene lookup returns CDR1 SGHRS and CDR2 YFSETQ. The V end was cut by 7 bases, the J end by 1 base, with 18 bases between.

The chain combines TRBV19 with TRBJ1-3; no clear D gene. CDR3 length equals 17 residues. The V gene lost 4 bases and the J gene lost 1 base, with 17 bases spanning the gap. Per germline, CDR1 LNHDA and CDR2 SQIVND (reference sequence). CDR3 sequence (DNA): TGTGCCAGTAGTAGGGTGGAGGGCGGCGTGTCTGGAAACACCATATATTTT. Translating gives CASSRVEGGVSGNTIYF.

The chain employs TRBV5-1 and TRBJ2-3; D is ambiguous. Trimming stripped 0 bases from V and 0 bases from J, with 2 bases between. The CDR3 has 13 residues. CDR1 and CDR2 (germline): SGHRS, YFSETQ. DNA of the CDR3: TGCGCCAGCAGCTTGGCGAGCACAGATACGCAGTATTTT. Its translation: CASSLASTDTQYF.

This chain uses TRBV9 with TRBJ1-4; D might be TRBD1 (6 bases). With 2 bases removed from V and 8 bases from J, the gap between germline ends came to 13 bases. Germline-derived CDR1 and CDR2 are SGDLS and YYNGEE. The CDR3 totals 14 residues. This chain's CDR3 is CASSVLAGDEKLFF. The CDR3 DNA reads TGTGCCAGCAGCGTGCTGGCAGGGGACGAAAAACTGTTTTTT. The entire variable domain, with the rest obtained from reference TRBV9 and TRBJ1-4, is as follows: DSGVTQTPKHLITATGQRVTLRCSPRSGDLSVYWYQQSLDQGLQFLIQYYNGEERAKGNILERFSAQQFPDLHSELNLSSLELGDSALYFCASSVLAGDEKLFFGSGTQLSVL.

The rearrangement links TRBV2 to TRBJ2-7; tentatively, D is TRBD1 (5 bases). Trimming took off 5 bases at V and 2 bases at J, with 13 bases between the two ends. The CDR3 sequence is 14 residues long. Germline-derived CDR1 and CDR2 are SNHLY and FYNNEI. Written as DNA, the CDR3 is TGTGCCAGCAGTAAGGGGCGCCTCGCCTACGAGCAGTACTTC. It encodes CASSKGRLAYEQYF. Using reference TRBV2 and TRBJ2-7 for the parts outside the CDR3, the full variable domain is EPEVTQTPSHQVTQMGQEVILRCVPISNHLYFYWYRQILGQKVEFLVSFYNNEISEKSEIFDDQFSVERPDGSNFTLKIRSTKLEDSAMYFCASSKGRLAYEQYFGPGTRLTVT.

The CDR3 region is CASTSDREGTEAFF. CDR3 sequence (DNA): TGTGCCAGCACTTCGGACAGGGAGGGCACTGAAGCTTTCTTT. The chain combines TRBV2 with TRBJ1-1, with 8 bases lining up with TRBD1. Germline assignment: CDR1 SNHLY and CDR2 FYNNEI. This CDR3 spans 14 amino acids. V was clipped by 7 bases and J by 4 bases; unmatched bases: 8.

The chain uses TRBV6-1 and TRBJ2-1; 7 nucleotides align to TRBD1. Trimming took 6 bases from V and 0 from J; bases not matched to a gene: 2. The CDR3 has 14 residues. Germline values: CDR1 MNHNS, CDR2 SASEGT. The CDR3 nucleotides read TGTGCCAGCAGGACAGGGCACTCCTACAATGAGCAGTTCTTC. This sequence encodes CASRTGHSYNEQFF.

This clone appeared a single time. The chain is built from TRBV9 and TRBJ1-6; 8 positions match TRBD1. The germline V gene has CDR1 SGDLS and CDR2 YYNGEE. The length of the CDR3 is 15 residues. V trimming: 3 bases; J trimming: 7 bases; junction bases outside the gene matches: 6. Here the CDR3 reads CASSETGAGNSPLHF. CDR3 sequence (DNA): TGTGCCAGCAGCGAGACAGGGGCTGGGAATTCACCCCTCCACTTT.

The gene calls are TRBV7-6 and TRBJ2-5, with TRBD2 matching over 7 bases. The CDR3 is 18 amino acids. Germline CDR1 is SGHVS and CDR2 is FNYEAQ. V was clipped by 4 bases and J by 2 bases; unmatched bases: 16. For the CDR3, the DNA is TGTGCCAGCAGCTCCCCCGGGATGGGGGGGGAGCCGCAAGAGACCCAGTACTTC. Encoded protein: CASSSPGMGGEPQETQYF.

The chain recombines TRBV2 with TRBJ2-7; D might be TRBD2 (5 bases). Germline loops: CDR1 SNHLY, CDR2 FYNNEI. Trimming stripped 5 bases from V and 2 bases from J, with 13 bases between. This CDR3 region has 14 residues. CDR3 coding DNA: TGTGCCAGCAGTCCTACGGCTAGCACCTACGAGCAGTACTTC. Translating gives CASSPTASTYEQYF.

This clone was seen a few times. The J gene is TRBJ1-3, the V gene TRBV2; no definite D call. Germline lookup yields CDR1 SNHLY and CDR2 FYNNEI. The CDR3 consists of 13 residues. V gave up 7 bases and J gave up 4 bases, with 11 bases separating them. The CDR3, as DNA: TGTGCCAGCAAATCGGGTGACGGAAACACCATATATTTT. As protein: CASKSGDGNTIYF.

This clone was counted a single time. The J gene is TRBJ2-5, the V gene TRBV2; D possibly corresponds to TRBD2 (6 bases). The CDR3 spans 15 residues. The germline V and J ends were trimmed by 2 bases and 6 bases, with 16 bases remaining between them. Per the germline V gene, CDR1 is SNHLY and CDR2 is FYNNEI. DNA of the CDR3: TGTGCCAGCAGTGAACCGGTGGGGCTAGCGCAGACCCAGTACTTC. Protein: CASSEPVGLAQTQYF. Based on the CDR3 plus reference TRBV2 and TRBJ2-5, the full variable domain is EPEVTQTPSHQVTQMGQEVILRCVPISNHLYFYWYRQILGQKVEFLVSFYNNEISEKSEIFDDQFSVERPDGSNFTLKIRSTKLEDSAMYFCASSEPVGLAQTQYFGPGTRLLVL.